This TCR beta chain was found in a study of shared clonotypes between healthy human individuals. Overall study context: Participating donors consisted of two women and a few men aged 18 to 49.

Study-level findings and limits: Sorted-subset samples were not fully sequenced, rarefaction indicated.

Sequencing was performed with immunoSEQ multiplex PCR; in TCRdb, only in-frame clones are kept and a portion is missing. The sample holds under 300,000 clones, over 60% seen once. Points on this clone: The antigen is unknown.

V was trimmed by 3 bases and J by 6 bases, leaving 19 bases between them. The CDR3 is 16 residues long. Germline loops: CDR1 SGDLS, CDR2 YYNGEE. The sample consisted of memory CD4+ T cells sorted from blood. Subset indicated: CD45RA-negative fraction. This receptor was taken from a young man in good health. This chain links TRBV9 with TRBJ2-1, with D perhaps given as TRBD1 or TRBD2 (5 bases each). The CDR3 nucleotides are TGTGCCAGCAGCGGGGTGGGAGCAGGGCCAACCAATGAGCAGTTCTTC. This codes for CASSGVGAGPTNEQFF.